The following is a T cell receptor beta chain sequence with its context. Antigen: not known. This sample is part of a study of T cell responses to AZD1222 COVID-19 vaccine. Study outcomes and limitations: The donors showed a predominance of white British ancestry and of females, with possible underestimation of clonal diversity. Baseline seropositives among AZD1222 recipients totaled only five to seven.

Profiling relied on immunoSEQ multiplex PCR, and the TCRdb table lists in-frame clones only, not all of them. This table has about 170,000 clones, around 90% appearing once. This CDR3 has 16 residues. V was clipped by 2 bases and J by 7 bases; unmatched bases: 6. Per germline, CDR1 MNHEY and CDR2 SVGAGI. This clonotype was sampled from an adult who received the MenACWY meningococcal vaccine as a control. The V call is TRBV6-5, the J call TRBJ2-7, with TRBD2 matching 15 bases. Specimen: peripheral blood, collected 28 days after the second dose of the MenACWY control vaccine. The CDR3 region is CASSYRGTSGRWEQYF. In DNA form, the CDR3 reads TGTGCCAGCAGTTACAGGGGGACTAGCGGGAGGTGGGAGCAGTACTTC.